The clone carrying this TCR beta chain was counted only a few times. Original analysis: Estimated nucleated cell counts came from reference gene primer amplification. The repertoire was sequenced with immunoSEQ multiplex PCR; TCRdb's copy has only in-frame clones and lacks some. That table furnishes V, J and clone size, whereas the DNA furnished D and trimming. This table holds approximately 220,000 clones, roughly 83% found once. V trimming: 0 bases; J trimming: 12 bases; junction bases outside the gene matches: 15. Germline CDR1 is MGHRA and CDR2 is YSYEKL. CDR3 length: 17 residues. This entry comes from a study of blood T cell repertoires in COVID-19. Study-level background: From T cells, B-cell-depleted T cells, or PBMCs came the material, which was cDNA or gDNA.

Clinical histories supplied by participants themselves formed the basis of cohort assignment. This chain links TRBV4-1 with TRBJ1-4; the match to TRBD1 covers 8 bases. Sequencing was carried out using PBMCs or T cells enriched from blood (not recorded which). The receptor comes from a woman aged 35 to 49 with acute COVID-19. The DNA of the CDR3 is TGCGCCAGCAGCCAAGAAGGTTTGGGGGGGACAGGCTGGGAACTGTTTTTT. It translates to CASSQEGLGGTGWELFF.